Following are 30 T cell receptor beta chains from one sample sequenced in a study of shared clonotypes between healthy human individuals. The repertoire was sequenced with immunoSEQ multiplex PCR; TCRdb's copy has only in-frame clones and lacks some. Among 150,000 to 200,000 clones listed, roughly 70% were seen once. The sequenced sample consisted of memory CD4+ T cells sorted from blood. Subset denoted: CD45RA-negative fraction. These TCRs come from a man between 25 and 39 years old in good health.

The chain recombines TRBV10-3 with TRBJ2-7, with D unclear. Trimming stripped 3 bases from V and 1 base from J, with 4 bases between. Germline V gives CDR1 ENHRY, CDR2 SYGVKD. The CDR3 is 12 residues long. The CDR3 bases are TGTGCCATCAGTGACAAGTCCTACGAGCAGTACTTC. Encoded protein: CAISDKSYEQYF.

The chain carries TRBV10-1 and TRBJ2-3, with 15 bases lining up with TRBD2. V lost 3 bases to trimming and J lost 13 bases; unmatched junction nucleotides: 5. The CDR3 loop spans 14 amino acids. CDR1 and CDR2 (germline): WNHNN, SYGVQD (reference sequence). The CDR3 DNA reads TGCGCCAGCAGTGAAGGACTAGCGGGAGGGCCGAAGTATTTT. Amino acids: CASSEGLAGGPKYF.

The table lists this clone with many counts. This chain joins TRBV5-1 and TRBJ2-1, with 8 bases identical to TRBD1. Germline CDR1 SGHRS, CDR2 YFSETQ. This CDR3 has 15 amino acids. The J segment lost 1 base and the V segment lost 4 bases, leaving 4 bases of the junction unmatched. The CDR3 loop is CASSQRQGSYNEQFF. As DNA, the CDR3 is TGCGCCAGCAGCCAACGACAGGGGTCCTACAATGAGCAGTTCTTC.

The rearrangement links TRBV6-5 to TRBJ2-1; 8 bases fit TRBD2. The CDR3 length is 15 residues. The J segment lost 6 bases and the V segment lost 6 bases, leaving 10 bases of the junction unmatched. Per germline, CDR1 MNHEY and CDR2 SVGAGI. The CDR3 loop is CASRPALAGFNEQFF. CDR3 nucleotide sequence: TGTGCCAGCAGGCCCGCCCTAGCGGGTTTCAATGAGCAGTTCTTC.

This clone was found many times. The chain is built from TRBV28 and TRBJ2-7, with TRBD2 identical over 7 bases. This CDR3 spans 14 amino acids. The V and J ends lost 1 base and 3 bases, in that order; junction bases with no gene match: 3. CDR1 and CDR2 from the germline V gene are MDHEN and SYDVKM. The CDR3 here is CASSLSASGYEQYF. Here the CDR3 DNA reads TGTGCCAGCAGTTTATCTGCTAGCGGCTACGAGCAGTACTTC.

CDR3 protein: CATRVSGANVLTF. The CDR3, as DNA: TGTGCCACCAGGGTTTCTGGGGCCAACGTCCTGACTTTC. V is TRBV19 and J is TRBJ2-6; maybe TRBD1 (5 bases). The V end lost 10 bases, the J end lost 1 base, and 8 bases lay between the germline ends. The CDR3 totals 13 residues. Germline CDR1 is LNHDA and CDR2 is SQIVND (reference sequence).

Only a few counts were recorded for this clone. V gene TRBV9 combines with J gene TRBJ2-7; D is unclear. CDR1 is SGDLS, CDR2 YYNGEE, per germline. This CDR3 has 13 amino acids. V was shortened by 4 bases and J by 3 bases, with 11 bases between the two germline ends. The CDR3 reads CASSRDAVYEQYF. The CDR3 DNA follows: TGTGCCAGCAGCCGAGACGCGGTCTACGAGCAGTACTTC.

The chain recombines TRBV9 with TRBJ2-3; 10 nucleotides line up with TRBD2. The V gene end was trimmed by 4 bases and the J gene end by 4 bases; junction bases not matched to a gene: 6. CDR3 length: 15 residues. Per the germline V gene, CDR1 is SGDLS and CDR2 is YYNGEE. The CDR3 is CASSSTSGIPDTQYF. Here the CDR3 DNA reads TGTGCCAGCAGCAGTACTAGCGGGATCCCAGATACGCAGTATTTT.

V usage is TRBV6-4 and J usage is TRBJ1-2; D gene ambiguous. Per germline, CDR1 MRHNA and CDR2 SNTAGT. V was trimmed by 6 bases and J by 6 bases, leaving 8 bases between them. The CDR3 sequence is 11 residues long. This CDR3 is CASRDGHGYTF. The CDR3 DNA is TGTGCCAGCAGGGACGGTCATGGCTACACCTTC.

V gene TRBV6-1 combines with J gene TRBJ2-3; D remains ambiguous. CDR3 size: 15 residues. Germline V gives CDR1 MNHNS, CDR2 SASEGT. With 3 bases removed from V and 2 bases from J, the gap between germline ends came to 12 bases. The CDR3 coding sequence is TGTGCCAGCAGTGATGTAATGATGGCCACAGATACGCAGTATTTT. This translates into CASSDVMMATDTQYF.

The chain employs TRBV13 and TRBJ2-7; 11 bases are a match to TRBD1. In germline, CDR1 is PRHDT, CDR2 FYEKMQ (reference sequence). The junction had 3 bases not matched to a gene; V was cut back by 3 bases and J by 5 bases. CDR3 length: 14 residues. The CDR3 sequence is CASSFGQGAHEQYF. In DNA form, the CDR3 reads TGTGCCAGCAGCTTTGGACAGGGGGCGCACGAGCAGTACTTC.

This clone was seen only a few times. The rearrangement links TRBV7-3 to TRBJ2-2; D is uncertain. The ends were cut back, 0 bases at V and 4 bases at J, with 9 bases in the middle. CDR1 and CDR2 from the germline V gene are SGHTA and FQGTGA. The CDR3 is 15 residues long. CDR3 DNA: TGTGCCAGCAGCTTAACTGTCACACCCACCGGGGAGCTGTTTTTT. Translation gives CASSLTVTPTGELFF. The full variable domain, in which reference TRBV7-3 and TRBJ2-2 provide the parts outside the CDR3, is GAGVSQTPSNKVTEKGKYVELRCDPISGHTALYWYRQSLGQGPEFLIYFQGTGAADDSGLPNDRFFAVRPEGSVSTLKIQRTERGDSAVYLCASSLTVTPTGELFFGEGSRLTVL.

This chain connects TRBV10-3 to TRBJ2-5; D is undetermined. V gave up 3 bases and J gave up 7 bases, with 12 bases separating them. The germline CDR1 and CDR2 sequences are ENHRY and SYGVKD. The CDR3 consists of 13 residues. The CDR3 DNA follows: TGTGCCATCAGTGAAAGCATAAAAGGGACCCAGTACTTC. It translates to CAISESIKGTQYF.

The chain combines TRBV28 with TRBJ2-7; TRBD1 aligns across 10 bases. CDR1 is MDHEN, CDR2 SYDVKM, per germline. V lost 6 bases, J lost 5 bases, and 7 bases stayed unmatched. This CDR3 is 14 amino acids long. Written as DNA, the CDR3 is TGTGCCAGCAGCCGACAGGGGGCGAAGAACGAGCAGTACTTC. Amino acids: CASSRQGAKNEQYF.

The V call is TRBV27, the J call TRBJ2-1; D gene uncertain. The CDR3 is made up of 16 amino acids. The V end was cut by 5 bases, the J end by 0 bases, with 14 bases between. The V gene's germline CDR1 is MNHEY and CDR2 SMNVEV (reference sequence). The CDR3 region is CASSLQGFRSYNEQFF. The CDR3 bases are TGTGCCAGCAGTCTCCAAGGGTTTCGCTCCTACAATGAGCAGTTCTTC.

This rearrangement joins TRBV6-4 to TRBJ1-3; D remains ambiguous. Germline V lookup: CDR1 MRHNA, CDR2 SNTAGT. V was cut by 6 bases and J by 4 bases, with 10 bases left in between. The CDR3 spans 13 residues. The CDR3 spells CASSQAAGNTIYF. CDR3 coding DNA: TGTGCCAGCAGCCAGGCGGCCGGAAACACCATATATTTT.

V and J are TRBV9 and TRBJ1-4, with a tentative D call TRBD1 (5 bases). Trimming removed 2 bases from V and 2 bases from J, with 10 bases in between. CDR3 length equals 15 residues. Germline CDR1 and CDR2: SGDLS and YYNGEE. The CDR3 reads CASSVGLRTNEKLFF. CDR3 DNA: TGTGCCAGCAGCGTGGGGCTGCGGACTAATGAAAAACTGTTTTTT.

The chain recombines TRBV28 with TRBJ2-7; TRBD1 matches at 10 bases. The CDR3 extends over 15 amino acids. Germline CDR1 is MDHEN and CDR2 is SYDVKM. After removal of 7 bases from V and 5 bases from J, the junction contained 11 bases not matched to a gene. In nucleotides, the CDR3 is TGTGCCAGCAAGACAGGGGGCTTTCAAGGGGACGAGCAGTACTTC. Amino acids: CASKTGGFQGDEQYF.

The V and J genes are TRBV1 and TRBJ2-3. TRBV1 is a known pseudogene. The CDR3 runs 14 residues. The CDR3 nucleotides are TGCACCAGCAGCCAACGTACCCCCACAGATACGCAGTATTTT. Translation gives CTSSQRTPTDTQYF.

This chain uses TRBV19 with TRBJ2-5; 10 bases are a match to TRBD2. CDR1 LNHDA and CDR2 SQIVND come from the germline V gene (reference sequence). CDR3 length equals 17 residues. After removal of 4 bases from V and 1 base from J, the junction contained 9 bases not matched to a gene. CDR3 DNA sequence: TGTGCCAGTAGTAGAAAGCGGGGGGGAAGGCGCCAAGAGACCCAGTACTTC. Protein sequence: CASSRKRGGRRQETQYF.

The gene calls are TRBV15 and TRBJ2-7, with TRBD1 as a possible D gene (7 bases). From germline, CDR1 is LNHNV and CDR2 YYDKDF (reference sequence). This CDR3 has 15 residues. V lost 5 bases and J 5 bases, leaving 19 bases between the germline ends. The DNA of the CDR3 is TGTGCCACCAGCCTCCAAGGGGGCGGGAAAGACGAGCAGTACTTC. Translating it yields CATSLQGGGKDEQYF.

The chain carries TRBV7-8 and TRBJ2-4, with D unresolved. Germline V gene sequence: CDR1 SGHVS, CDR2 FQNEAQ. The CDR3 has 14 amino acids. Trimming took off 1 base at V and 8 bases at J, with 12 bases between the two ends. This CDR3 reads CASSLESSVDIQYF. CDR3 in DNA: TGTGCCAGCAGCTTAGAGTCCTCTGTGGACATTCAGTACTTC.

The V gene is TRBV30, the J gene TRBJ1-5; no firm D call. Trimming took off 0 bases at V and 2 bases at J, with 11 bases between the two ends. Germline-derived CDR1 and CDR2 are GTSNPN and SVGIG (reference sequence). The CDR3 has 15 amino acids. As DNA, the CDR3 is TGTGCCTGGAGTGTTTCGGTGGTTGGCAATCAGCCCCAGCATTTT. This gives the protein CAWSVSVVGNQPQHF.

This clone was observed a handful of times. The chain joins TRBV7-8 to TRBJ1-2, with 7 bases fitting TRBD1. Germline V lookup: CDR1 SGHVS, CDR2 FQNEAQ. The CDR3 has 14 residues. The J segment lost 5 bases and the V segment lost 5 bases, leaving 8 bases of the junction unmatched. The CDR3 protein is CASSPGQGEYGYTF. The CDR3 DNA reads TGTGCCAGCAGCCCCGGGCAGGGGGAGTATGGCTACACCTTC.

This chain connects TRBV5-1 to TRBJ1-2; D is possibly TRBD1 (6 bases). This CDR3 contains 14 residues. Trimming removed 4 bases at V and 11 bases at J, with 21 bases between. CDR1 is SGHRS, CDR2 YFSETQ, per germline. The CDR3 here is CASSETAGAGWYTF. CDR3 nucleotide sequence: TGCGCCAGCAGCGAAACCGCGGGGGCCGGCTGGTACACCTTC.

V and J are TRBV28 and TRBJ2-3; no clear D gene. V shed 6 bases and J shed 1 base, with 17 bases lying between them. The CDR3 extends over 16 amino acids. Looked up from germline, CDR1 is MDHEN and CDR2 is SYDVKM. The CDR3 bases are TGTGCCAGCAGACTGCAGCTCTTCTCTGGCACAGATACGCAGTATTTT. The encoded protein is CASRLQLFSGTDTQYF.

The chain employs TRBV5-1 and TRBJ2-5; no clear D. The germline V gene has CDR1 SGHRS and CDR2 YFSETQ. V shed 0 bases and J shed 4 bases, with 10 bases lying between them. The CDR3 extends over 14 amino acids. This CDR3 reads CASSLVGPGETQYF. The CDR3 DNA follows: TGCGCCAGCAGCTTGGTGGGCCCCGGAGAGACCCAGTACTTC.

The rearrangement links TRBV5-1 to TRBJ2-2; no firm D call. The V gene lost 7 bases and the J gene lost 7 bases, with 11 bases spanning the gap. The CDR3 spans 12 residues. Germline CDR1 is SGHRS and CDR2 is YFSETQ. The CDR3 here is CASRDPHGELFF. The CDR3 nucleotides read TGCGCCAGCCGCGACCCCCACGGGGAGCTGTTTTTT.

This chain joins TRBV5-1 and TRBJ2-5; 7 bases agree with TRBD1. The CDR3 sequence is 14 residues long. The V gene end was trimmed by 2 bases and the J gene end by 4 bases; junction bases not matched to a gene: 5. The germline CDR1 and CDR2 sequences are SGHRS and YFSETQ. CDR3 protein: CASSLTGVAETQYF. CDR3 DNA sequence: TGCGCCAGCAGCTTAACAGGGGTAGCAGAGACCCAGTACTTC.

The chain carries TRBV9 and TRBJ2-7; TRBD1 matches 9 bases. The germline V gene encodes CDR1 SGDLS and CDR2 YYNGEE. The CDR3 totals 15 residues. V shed 2 bases and J 6 bases; nucleotides not matched to a gene: 9. CDR3 region: CASSVLDRGTGEQYF. In DNA form, the CDR3 reads TGTGCCAGCAGCGTTCTAGACAGGGGGACTGGCGAGCAGTACTTC.